These T cell receptor beta chains were read from a single sample in a study of control samples from healthy donors and cancer patients. The table came from immunoSEQ multiplex PCR; TCRdb's copy has only in-frame clones and leaves some out. The sample lists around 41,000 clones; more than 70% were seen once. Sequenced material: PBMCs. These receptors originate from a woman aged 55 to 70 with lung cancer. CDR3s include the opening cysteine and the closing phenylalanine or tryptophan.

j_gene | v_gene | len | CDR3aa
TRBJ1-2 | TRBV7-9 | 14 | CASSQGSEAIGYTF
TRBJ2-3 | TRBV5-1 | 14 | CASSLFRNTDTQYF
TRBJ2-7 | TRBV19 | 13 | CASRGQGAYEQYF
TRBJ1-2 | TRBV6-5 | 14 | CASSYRQGTYGYTF
TRBJ1-1 | TRBV18 | 15 | CASSSLGGENTEAFF
TRBJ1-1 | TRBV6-5 | 13 | CASSSDTYPEAFF
TRBJ1-3 | TRBV9 | 15 | CASSVAGVREGTIYF
TRBJ2-5 | TRBV18 | 16 | CASSPPGKTKRETQYF
TRBJ2-7 | TRBV3-1/TRBV3-2 | 13 | CATSPGREGEQYF
TRBJ1-6 | TRBV19 | 13 | CASRDGNNSPLHF
TRBJ1-1 | TRBV12-3/TRBV12-4 | 13 | CASSPRENTEAFF
TRBJ1-5 | TRBV18 | 14 | CASSPPIAGAAQHF
TRBJ1-1 | TRBV7-9 | 14 | CASSGEGTNTEAFF
TRBJ2-3 | TRBV25-1 | 13 | CASHQGSADTQYF
TRBJ2-5 | TRBV7-8 | 15 | CASSLRQGVRETQYF
TRBJ1-5 | TRBV6-2/TRBV6-3 | 14 | CASSYEQGSQPQHF
TRBJ1-3 | TRBV10-3 | 15 | CAISESRTLGNTIYF
TRBJ2-7 | TRBV2 | 14 | CATRREAIVNEQYF
TRBJ1-1 | TRBV18 | 14 | CASSPAGGMIEAFF
TRBJ2-7 | TRBV5-1 | 15 | CASSLVRGGGYEQYF
TRBJ2-7 | TRBV9 | 13 | CASSLGATGEQYF
TRBJ2-4 | TRBV7-2 | 18 | CASSFGAGRTGGKNIQYF
TRBJ2-7 | TRBV25-1 | 15 | CASSELSGGTYEQYF
TRBJ2-1 | TRBV9 | 17 | CASSVAISTGRDNEQFF
TRBJ2-3 | TRBV6-5 | 14 | CASSSPGLADTQYF
TRBJ2-1 | TRBV10-2 | 14 | CASSESSSVDEQFF
TRBJ2-3 | TRBV7-3 | 15 | CASSLGSRGTDTQYF